This TCR beta chain was profiled in a study of blood T cell repertoires in COVID-19. Turning to the study itself: The United States, Italy and Spain supplied acute and convalescent COVID-19 samples. Sample material is recorded as cDNA or gDNA derived from T cells, B-cell-depleted T cells, or PBMCs.

Libraries were prepared by immunoSEQ multiplex PCR; TCRdb keeps only in-frame clonotypes and omits some of them. The sample shows about 140,000 clones, about four fifths of them seen only once. The V gene lost 5 bases and the J gene lost 1 base, with 14 bases spanning the gap. The CDR3 extends over 15 amino acids. Per germline, CDR1 MNHEY and CDR2 SVGAGI. The chain employs TRBV6-5 and TRBJ1-1, with D possibly being TRBD1 (5 bases). Sequenced sample: peripheral blood. This clonotype was obtained from a man in his 70s who had recovered from COVID-19. Here the CDR3 reads CASSTRTRENTEAFF. CDR3 bases: TGTGCCAGCAGTACACGGACAAGAGAGAACACTGAAGCTTTCTTT.